The 14 T cell receptor beta chains given below trace back to one sample, sequenced in a study of blood T cell repertoires in COVID-19. Libraries were prepared by immunoSEQ multiplex PCR; TCRdb keeps only in-frame clonotypes and omits some of them. The table has about 280,000 clones, 85% seen once; the top ten hold about an eighth. The material sequenced was peripheral blood. The receptors shown here come from a human donor in a cohort sampled during active COVID-19.

The chain carries TRBV6-5 and TRBJ2-2; possible D gene TRBD2, 6 bases. V lost 3 bases to trimming and J lost 1 base, with 12 bases between them. Germline V gives CDR1 MNHEY, CDR2 SVGAGI. The CDR3 has 16 residues. The CDR3 coding sequence is TGTGCCAGCAGTTATCACGGGACTTGGAACACCGGGGAGCTGTTTTTT. Translating gives CASSYHGTWNTGELFF.

The V gene is TRBV7-8, the J gene TRBJ1-5, with D perhaps matching TRBD1 (5 bases). From germline, CDR1 is SGHVS and CDR2 FQNEAQ. CDR3 length: 17 amino acids. The V end lost 1 base, the J end lost 0 bases, and 13 bases lay between the germline ends. The CDR3 sequence is CASSLVGLGVSNQPQHF. CDR3 bases: TGTGCCAGCAGCTTAGTTGGATTAGGGGTTAGCAATCAGCCCCAGCATTTT.

The CDR3 nucleotides are TGTGCCAGCAGCGGATCGACAGGCAGGGGGATCTACGAGCAGTACTTC. Translating it yields CASSGSTGRGIYEQYF. V is TRBV9 and J is TRBJ2-7; 7 bases align to TRBD1. This CDR3 spans 16 amino acids. The germline V gene has CDR1 SGDLS and CDR2 YYNGEE. J was trimmed by 3 bases and V by 3 bases; bases with no gene match: 12.

The chain couples TRBV2 to TRBJ2-6; TRBD1 matches at 7 bases. CDR1 is SNHLY, CDR2 FYNNEI, per germline. The ends lost 5 bases at V and 0 bases at J; junction bases unmatched: 4. The CDR3 length is 16 residues. As DNA, the CDR3 is TGTGCCAGCAGTATGGGACAGCACTCTGGGGCCAACGTCCTGACTTTC. This translates into CASSMGQHSGANVLTF.

A single count supports this clone. This chain uses TRBV5-3 with TRBJ2-6; weak D call: TRBD2 (5 bases). TRBV5-3 is placed among ORFs of uncertain function. The CDR3 runs 13 residues. V was trimmed by 4 bases and J by 7 bases, leaving 9 bases between them. DNA for the CDR3: TGTGCCAGAAGCAACGGGGTAGCCAACGTCCTGACTTTC. Amino acids: CARSNGVANVLTF.

The chain links TRBV9 to TRBJ2-1; tentative D call: TRBD1 (6 bases). V was clipped by 0 bases and J by 2 bases, with 9 bases between them. CDR1 and CDR2 from the germline V gene are SGDLS and YYNGEE. This CDR3 comprises 15 residues. CDR3 amino acids: CASSVEGEPYNEQFF. In DNA, the CDR3 is TGTGCCAGCAGCGTAGAGGGGGAGCCCTACAATGAGCAGTTCTTC.

This chain links TRBV19 with TRBJ1-1; the D gene is possibly TRBD1 (6 bases). V lost 5 bases, J lost 1 base, and 17 bases lay in between. The CDR3 consists of 16 residues. The germline gives CDR1 LNHDA, CDR2 SQIVND (reference sequence). The DNA for the CDR3 is TGTGCCAGTAGTCCCGGGACAACCCCCGGGAACACTGAAGCTTTCTTT. Protein: CASSPGTTPGNTEAFF.

This chain links TRBV15 with TRBJ1-2; 8 bases fit TRBD1. The CDR3 has 13 residues. V lost 6 bases and J lost 8; bases outside the gene matches: 8. CDR1 and CDR2 (germline): LNHNV, YYDKDF (reference sequence). The DNA of the CDR3 is TGTGCCACCAGGGGGACAGGACTTGGGGGCTACACCTTC. Protein product: CATRGTGLGGYTF. The full variable domain, in which reference TRBV15 and TRBJ1-2 provide the parts outside the CDR3, is DAMVIQNPRYQVTQFGKPVTLSCSQTLNHNVMYWYQQKSSQAPKLLFHYYDKDFNNEADTPDNFQSRRPNTSFCFLDIRSPGLGDTAMYLCATRGTGLGGYTFGSGTRLTVV.

V gene TRBV27 combines with J gene TRBJ1-4; D might be TRBD1 (5 bases). This CDR3 is 12 amino acids long. Germline-derived CDR1 and CDR2 are MNHEY and SMNVEV (reference sequence). Trimming pared 7 bases from V and 13 bases from J, leaving 16 bases between. The CDR3 DNA follows: TGTGCCAGCAAGCCGCTCGGCGGGGGACTGTTTTTT. It yields the protein CASKPLGGGLFF.

The rearrangement joins TRBV3-1 (or the pseudogene TRBV3-2) to TRBJ1-2; D call uncertain. Germline V gene sequence: CDR1 LGHDT, CDR2 YNNKEL (reference sequence). The V end lost 0 bases, the J end lost 8 bases, and 19 bases lay between the germline ends. The length of the CDR3 is 16 residues. CDR3 region: CASSQERSRFRPGYTF. The CDR3 DNA reads as TGTGCCAGCAGCCAAGAAAGGTCGCGGTTCCGGCCAGGCTACACCTTC.

The CDR3 reads CSGSGGQGLTGELFF. The CDR3 bases are TGCAGCGGTTCAGGGGGCCAAGGTCTGACCGGGGAGCTGTTTTTT. The chain links TRBV29-1 to TRBJ2-2; 8 bases map to TRBD1. This CDR3 has 15 amino acids. The germline V gene has CDR1 SQVTM and CDR2 ANQGSEA. V lost 7 bases, J lost 5 bases, and 12 bases stayed unmatched.

The chain carries TRBV7-2 and TRBJ2-3, with D uncertain. Germline lookup yields CDR1 SGHTA and CDR2 FQGNSA. The CDR3 is 13 amino acids. V lost 5 bases, J lost 3 bases, and 9 bases lay in between. As DNA, the CDR3 is TGTGCCAGCAGCACACAAAAGACAGATACGCAGTATTTT. Translated, it gives CASSTQKTDTQYF.

This clone was seen ten or more times. This chain connects TRBV7-9 to TRBJ2-7; D perhaps matches TRBD1 (6 bases). Germline CDR1 SEHNR, CDR2 FQNEAQ (reference sequence). The CDR3 extends over 15 amino acids. The V and J ends lost 5 bases and 5 bases respectively, with 19 bases between them. The CDR3 DNA sequence: TGTGCCAGCAGCGACAACAGGGCTGGGCAGGACGAGCAGTACTTC. This encodes CASSDNRAGQDEQYF.

This clone appeared many times. The genes are TRBV5-6 and TRBJ2-3; D ambiguous. This CDR3 is built from 13 residues. The V gene's germline CDR1 is SGHDT and CDR2 YYEEEE. V was trimmed by 1 base and J by 5 bases, leaving 8 bases between them. CDR3 nucleotides: TGTGCCAGCAGCTTGAAAGGAGAAGATACGCAGTATTTT. This encodes CASSLKGEDTQYF.